A selection of T cell receptor beta chains follows, all from one sample in a study of OX40 agonist ivuxolimab in advanced cancers. TCRdb's copy holds only in-frame clones and misses some; the assay was immunoSEQ multiplex PCR. Altogether about 58,000 clones are present, roughly four fifths being singletons, with the ten largest covering about 3.2%. The specimen comprised CD4+ or CD8+ T cells sorted from blood, sampled in a trial of the OX40 agonist ivuxolimab. The receptors were gathered from an adult with an advanced solid tumor such as melanoma, head and neck, liver or kidney cancer. Both conserved end residues are part of each CDR3. The D gene is left open where the match is weak. Clone size, where shown, is once, few, many, or a class for clones that have expanded.

size,J,V,D,DNA,CDR3
NA,TRBJ2-1,TRBV30,NA,TGTGCCTGGACCGGCGTGGTAGGCGATGAGCAGTTCTTC,CAWTGVVGDEQFF
NA,TRBJ1-2,TRBV14,NA,TGTGCCAGCAGCCAGCAGGAAGACTATGGCTACACCTTC,CASSQQEDYGYTF
NA,TRBJ1-2,TRBV28,NA,TGTGCCAGCAGTTTATCTCGGGGGGAGGGGTATGGCTACACCTTC,CASSLSRGEGYGYTF
NA,TRBJ1-2,TRBV6-5,TRBD1,TGTGCCAGCAGAAATCGGGACAGGGGTTATGGCTACACCTTC,CASRNRDRGYGYTF
NA,TRBJ1-1,TRBV29-1,NA,TGCAGCGTCCGACAACAGGGTTCGTGGAACACTGAAGCTTTCTTT,CSVRQQGSWNTEAFF
few,TRBJ2-6,TRBV7-2,NA,TGTGCCAGCAGCTTAGACGGGTACTCTGGGGCCAACGTCCTGACTTTC,CASSLDGYSGANVLTF
NA,TRBJ2-6,TRBV14,TRBD1,TGTGCCAGCAGCCTTCTCGGGACAGGGCTGTCTGGGGCCAACGTCCTGACTTTC,CASSLLGTGLSGANVLTF
few,TRBJ1-2,TRBV4-1,NA,TGCGCCAGCAGCCAAACTAACTATGGCTACACCTTC,CASSQTNYGYTF
NA,TRBJ1-3,TRBV18,NA,TGTGCCAGCTCACCTGCTGGTTCCGGCAGTTTTGGAAACACCATATATTTT,CASSPAGSGSFGNTIYF
NA,TRBJ1-6,TRBV5-4,NA,TGTGCCAGCAGCTTGGCCACGGGGGGGGATTCACCCCTCCACTTT,CASSLATGGDSPLHF
NA,TRBJ2-7,TRBV7-3,NA,TGTGCCAGCAGCTTGGGAAGAGAGGTAAATTACGAGCAGTACTTC,CASSLGREVNYEQYF
NA,TRBJ2-7,TRBV5-1,NA,TGCGCCAGCAGCTCCTTAGACGGAAGCTCCTACGAGCAGTACTTC,CASSSLDGSSYEQYF
NA,TRBJ1-5,TRBV2,NA,TGTGCCAGCAGTGAGTTGGACCGAACAAATCAGCCCCAGCATTTT,CASSELDRTNQPQHF
NA,TRBJ1-2,TRBV27,NA,TGTGCCAGCAGGAACCCTGGGGCAGGACGGTCCTATGGCTACACCTTC,CASRNPGAGRSYGYTF